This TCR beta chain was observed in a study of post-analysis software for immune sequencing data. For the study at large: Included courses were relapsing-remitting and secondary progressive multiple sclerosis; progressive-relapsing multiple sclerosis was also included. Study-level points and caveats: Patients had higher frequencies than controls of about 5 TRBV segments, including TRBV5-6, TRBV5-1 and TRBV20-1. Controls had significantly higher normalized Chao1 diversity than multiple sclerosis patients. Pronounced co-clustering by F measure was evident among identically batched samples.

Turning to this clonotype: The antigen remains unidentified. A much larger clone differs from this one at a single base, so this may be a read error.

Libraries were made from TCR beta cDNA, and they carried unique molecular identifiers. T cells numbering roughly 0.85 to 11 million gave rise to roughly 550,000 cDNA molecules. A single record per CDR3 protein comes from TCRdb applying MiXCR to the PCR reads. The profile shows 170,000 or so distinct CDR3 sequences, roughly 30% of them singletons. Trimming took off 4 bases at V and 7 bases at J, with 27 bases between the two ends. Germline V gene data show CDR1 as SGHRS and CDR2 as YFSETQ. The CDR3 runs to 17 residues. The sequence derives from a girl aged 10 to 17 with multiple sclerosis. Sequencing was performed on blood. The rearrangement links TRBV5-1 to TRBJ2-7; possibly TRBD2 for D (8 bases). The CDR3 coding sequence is TGCGCCAGCAGCCAGGGGGTTGGCAAGCGGGAGCTAAATGAGCAGTACTTC. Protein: CASSQGVGKRELNEQYF.